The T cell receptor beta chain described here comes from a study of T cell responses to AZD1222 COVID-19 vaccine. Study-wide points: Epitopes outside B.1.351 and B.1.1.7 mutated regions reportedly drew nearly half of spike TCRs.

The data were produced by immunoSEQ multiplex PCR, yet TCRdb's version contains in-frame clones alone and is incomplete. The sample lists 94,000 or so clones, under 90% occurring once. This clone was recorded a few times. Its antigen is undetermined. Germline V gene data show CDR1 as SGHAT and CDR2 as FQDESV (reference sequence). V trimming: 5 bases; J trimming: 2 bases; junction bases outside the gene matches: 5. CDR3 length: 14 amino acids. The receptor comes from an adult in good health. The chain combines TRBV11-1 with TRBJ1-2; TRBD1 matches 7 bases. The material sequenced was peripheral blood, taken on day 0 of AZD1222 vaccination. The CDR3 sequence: CASSPGTENYGYTF. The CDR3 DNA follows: TGTGCCAGCAGCCCCGGGACAGAAAACTATGGCTACACCTTC.